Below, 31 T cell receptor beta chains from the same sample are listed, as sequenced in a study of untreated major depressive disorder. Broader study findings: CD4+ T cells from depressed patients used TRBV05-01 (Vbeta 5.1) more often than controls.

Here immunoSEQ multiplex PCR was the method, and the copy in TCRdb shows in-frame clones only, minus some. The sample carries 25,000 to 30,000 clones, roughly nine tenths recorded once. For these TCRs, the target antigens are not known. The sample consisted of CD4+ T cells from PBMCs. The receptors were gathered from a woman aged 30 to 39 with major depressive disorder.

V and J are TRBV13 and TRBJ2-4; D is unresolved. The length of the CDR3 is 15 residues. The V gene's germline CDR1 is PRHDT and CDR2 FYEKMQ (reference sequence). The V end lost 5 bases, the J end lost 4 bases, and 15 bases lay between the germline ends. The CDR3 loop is CASSPGGQRKNIQYF. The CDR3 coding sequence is TGTGCCAGCAGCCCGGGTGGGCAGCGAAAAAACATTCAGTACTTC. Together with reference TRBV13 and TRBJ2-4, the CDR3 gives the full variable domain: AAGVIQSPRHLIKEKRETATLKCYPIPRHDTVYWYQQGPGQDPQFLISFYEKMQSDKGSIPDRFSAQQFSDYHSELNMSSLELGDSALYFCASSPGGQRKNIQYFGAGTRLSVL.

The CDR3 coding sequence is TGCGCCAGCAGCTCCATTGACACCCGACCTTCGAGTAAGCAGTACTTC. Its translation is CASSSIDTRPSSKQYF. The chain carries TRBV4-1 and TRBJ2-7; D is undetermined. Germline V gene sequence: CDR1 MGHRA, CDR2 YSYEKL. Trimming removed 5 bases at V and 8 bases at J, with 25 bases between. The CDR3 is made up of 16 amino acids.

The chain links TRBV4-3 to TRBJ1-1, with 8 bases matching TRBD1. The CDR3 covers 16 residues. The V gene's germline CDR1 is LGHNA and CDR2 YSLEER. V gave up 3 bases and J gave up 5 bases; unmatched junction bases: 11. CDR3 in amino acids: CASSQRTGFEGTEAFF. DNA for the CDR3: TGCGCCAGCAGCCAGAGGACAGGGTTTGAGGGTACTGAAGCTTTCTTT.

The CDR3 reads CASSITWDRSNQPQHF. The CDR3 DNA follows: TGTGCCAGTAGTATAACTTGGGACAGAAGCAATCAGCCCCAGCATTTT. The chain uses TRBV19 and TRBJ1-5; TRBD1 matches at 7 bases. This CDR3 comprises 16 residues. Germline trimming cut 2 bases from V and 1 base from J; bases unmatched to any gene: 5. The germline V gene has CDR1 LNHDA and CDR2 SQIVND (reference sequence).

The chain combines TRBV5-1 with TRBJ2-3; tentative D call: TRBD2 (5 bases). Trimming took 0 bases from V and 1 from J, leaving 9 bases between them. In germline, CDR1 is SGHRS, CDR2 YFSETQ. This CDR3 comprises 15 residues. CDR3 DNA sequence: TGCGCCAGCAGCTTGGGGAGCGGCGGCACAGATACGCAGTATTTT. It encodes CASSLGSGGTDTQYF.

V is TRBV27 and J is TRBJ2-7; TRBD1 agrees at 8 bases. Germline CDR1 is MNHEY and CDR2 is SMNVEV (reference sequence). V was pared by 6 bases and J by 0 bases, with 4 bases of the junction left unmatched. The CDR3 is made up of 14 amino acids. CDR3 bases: TGTGCCAGCAGGAGAACAGGGGGCTCCTACGAGCAGTACTTC. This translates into CASRRTGGSYEQYF.

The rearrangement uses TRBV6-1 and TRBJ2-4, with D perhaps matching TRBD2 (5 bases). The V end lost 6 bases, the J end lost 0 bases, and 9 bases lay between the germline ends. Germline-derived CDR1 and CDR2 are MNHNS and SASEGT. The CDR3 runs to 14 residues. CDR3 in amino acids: CASRSAGAKNIQYF. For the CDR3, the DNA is TGTGCCAGCAGGTCGGCGGGAGCCAAAAACATTCAGTACTTC.

CDR3 in amino acids: CASSLRTSGAIVFEQYF. The CDR3 DNA sequence: TGTGCCAGCAGCTTACGGACTAGCGGGGCAATTGTTTTCGAGCAGTACTTC. The chain is built from TRBV7-2 and TRBJ2-7; 12 nucleotides agree with TRBD2. In germline, CDR1 is SGHTA, CDR2 FQGNSA. V lost 2 bases, J lost 6 bases, and 11 bases stayed unmatched. This CDR3 has 17 residues. The whole variable domain, filled in from reference TRBV7-2 and TRBJ2-7, reads GAGVSQSPSNKVTEKGKDVELRCDPISGHTALYWYRQSLGQGLEFLIYFQGNSAPDKSGLPSDRFSAERTGGSVSTLTIQRTQQEDSAVYLCASSLRTSGAIVFEQYFGPGTRLTVT.

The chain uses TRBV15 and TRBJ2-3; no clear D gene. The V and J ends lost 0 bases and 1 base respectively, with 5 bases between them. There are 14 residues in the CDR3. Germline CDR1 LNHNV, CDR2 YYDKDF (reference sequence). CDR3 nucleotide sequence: TGTGCCACCAGCAGAGATTTGCGCACAGATACGCAGTATTTT. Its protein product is CATSRDLRTDTQYF.

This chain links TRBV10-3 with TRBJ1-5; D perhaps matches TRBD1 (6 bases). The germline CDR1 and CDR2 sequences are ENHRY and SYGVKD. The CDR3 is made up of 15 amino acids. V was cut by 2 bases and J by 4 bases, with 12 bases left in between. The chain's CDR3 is CAISEGGQMNQPQHF. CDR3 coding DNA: TGTGCCATCAGTGAGGGGGGGCAAATGAATCAGCCCCAGCATTTT.

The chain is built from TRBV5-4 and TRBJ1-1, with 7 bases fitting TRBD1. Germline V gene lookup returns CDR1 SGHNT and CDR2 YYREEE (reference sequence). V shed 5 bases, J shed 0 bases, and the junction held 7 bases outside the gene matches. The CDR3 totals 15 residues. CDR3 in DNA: TGTGCCAGCAGTTGGGACAGCGCCATGAACACTGAAGCTTTCTTT. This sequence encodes CASSWDSAMNTEAFF.

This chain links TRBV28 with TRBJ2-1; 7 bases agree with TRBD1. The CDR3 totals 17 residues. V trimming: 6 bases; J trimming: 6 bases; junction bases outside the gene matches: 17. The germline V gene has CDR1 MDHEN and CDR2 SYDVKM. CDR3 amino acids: CASRNNETGWYGNEQFF. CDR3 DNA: TGTGCCAGCAGAAACAACGAGACAGGGTGGTATGGCAATGAGCAGTTCTTC.

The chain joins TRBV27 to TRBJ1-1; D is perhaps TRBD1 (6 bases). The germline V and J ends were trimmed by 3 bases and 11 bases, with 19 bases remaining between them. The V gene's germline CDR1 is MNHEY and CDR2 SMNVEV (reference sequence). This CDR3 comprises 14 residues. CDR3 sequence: CASSFTVPTGSAFF. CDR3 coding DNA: TGTGCCAGCAGTTTTACGGTACCTACAGGGAGTGCTTTCTTT.

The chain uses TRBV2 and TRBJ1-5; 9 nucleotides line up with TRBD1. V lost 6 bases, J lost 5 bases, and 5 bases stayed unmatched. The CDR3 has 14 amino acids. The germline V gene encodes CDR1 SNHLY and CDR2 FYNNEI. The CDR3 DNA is TGTGCCAGCAGGGCCACAGGGGGCGATCAGCCCCAGCATTTT. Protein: CASRATGGDQPQHF.

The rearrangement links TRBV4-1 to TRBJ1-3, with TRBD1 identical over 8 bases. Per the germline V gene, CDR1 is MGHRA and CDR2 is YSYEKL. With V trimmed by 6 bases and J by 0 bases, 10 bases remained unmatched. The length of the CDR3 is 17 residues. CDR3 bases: TGCGCCAGCAGTCAGGGGGCGCAGGGAGTCTCTGGAAACACCATATATTTT. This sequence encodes CASSQGAQGVSGNTIYF.

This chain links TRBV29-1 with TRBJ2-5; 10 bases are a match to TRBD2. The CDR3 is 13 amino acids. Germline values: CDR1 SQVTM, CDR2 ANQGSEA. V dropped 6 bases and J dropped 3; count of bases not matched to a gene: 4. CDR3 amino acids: CSVWSGGEETQYF. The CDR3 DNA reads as TGCAGCGTGTGGAGCGGGGGGGAAGAGACCCAGTACTTC.

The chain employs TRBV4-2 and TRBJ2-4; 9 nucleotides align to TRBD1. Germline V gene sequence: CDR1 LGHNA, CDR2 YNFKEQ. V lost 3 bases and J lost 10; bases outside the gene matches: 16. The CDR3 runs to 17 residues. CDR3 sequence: CASSHWDRDRRRDIQYF. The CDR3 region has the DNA TGTGCCAGCAGCCATTGGGACAGGGACCGGCGGAGGGATATTCAGTACTTC.

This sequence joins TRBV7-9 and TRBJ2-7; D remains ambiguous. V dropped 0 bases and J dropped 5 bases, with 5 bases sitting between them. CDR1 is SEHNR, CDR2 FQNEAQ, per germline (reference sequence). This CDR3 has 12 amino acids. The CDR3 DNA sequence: TGTGCCAGCAGCTTAGCCTGGGACGAGCAGTACTTC. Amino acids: CASSLAWDEQYF.

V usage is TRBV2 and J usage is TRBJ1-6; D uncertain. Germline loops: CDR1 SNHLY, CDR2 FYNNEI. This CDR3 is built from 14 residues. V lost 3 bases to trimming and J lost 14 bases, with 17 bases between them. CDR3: CASSDQGFGNALHF. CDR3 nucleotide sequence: TGTGCCAGCAGTGATCAAGGGTTCGGCAATGCCCTCCACTTT.

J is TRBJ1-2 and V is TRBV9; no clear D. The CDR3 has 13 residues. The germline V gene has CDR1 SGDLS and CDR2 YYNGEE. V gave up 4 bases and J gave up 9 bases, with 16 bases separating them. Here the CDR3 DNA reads TGTGCCAGCAGCTCACCGAAAAAAACCCGCTACACCTTC. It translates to CASSSPKKTRYTF.

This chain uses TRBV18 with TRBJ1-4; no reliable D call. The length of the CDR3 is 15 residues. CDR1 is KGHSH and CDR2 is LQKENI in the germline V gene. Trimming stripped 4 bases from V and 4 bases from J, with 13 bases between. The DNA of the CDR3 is TGTGCCAGCTCACTACTCAGCACGGTTAATGAAAAACTGTTTTTT. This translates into CASSLLSTVNEKLFF. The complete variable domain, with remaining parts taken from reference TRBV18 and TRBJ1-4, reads NAGVMQNPRHLVRRRGQEARLRCSPMKGHSHVYWYRQLPEEGLKFMVYLQKENIIDESGMPKERFSAEFPKEGPSILRIQQVVRGDSAAYFCASSLLSTVNEKLFFGSGTQLSVL.

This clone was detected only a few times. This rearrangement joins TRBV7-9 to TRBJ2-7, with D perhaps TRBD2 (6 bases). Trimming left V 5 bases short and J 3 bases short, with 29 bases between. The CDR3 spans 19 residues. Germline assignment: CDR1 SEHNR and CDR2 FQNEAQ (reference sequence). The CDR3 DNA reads TGTGCCAGCAGCCCACCATTTCGGGGCGGGGCGGAGGGACGCTACGAGCAGTACTTC. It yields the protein CASSPPFRGGAEGRYEQYF. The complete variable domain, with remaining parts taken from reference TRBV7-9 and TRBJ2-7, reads DTGVSQNPRHKITKRGQNVTFRCDPISEHNRLYWYRQTLGQGPEFLTYFQNEAQLEKSRLLSDRFSAERPKGSFSTLEIQRTEQGDSAMYLCASSPPFRGGAEGRYEQYFGPGTRLTVT.

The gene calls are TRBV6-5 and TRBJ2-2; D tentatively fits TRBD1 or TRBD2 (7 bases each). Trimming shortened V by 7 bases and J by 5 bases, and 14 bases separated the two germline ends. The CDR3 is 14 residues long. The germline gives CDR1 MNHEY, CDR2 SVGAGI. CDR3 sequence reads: CASTRQGGTGELFF. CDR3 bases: TGTGCCAGCACCCGACAGGGAGGGACCGGGGAGCTGTTTTTT.

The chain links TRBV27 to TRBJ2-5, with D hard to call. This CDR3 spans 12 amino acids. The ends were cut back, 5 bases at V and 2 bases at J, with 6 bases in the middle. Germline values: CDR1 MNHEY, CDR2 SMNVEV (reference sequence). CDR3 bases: TGTGCCAGCAGTCACGGACAAGAGACCCAGTACTTC. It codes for CASSHGQETQYF.

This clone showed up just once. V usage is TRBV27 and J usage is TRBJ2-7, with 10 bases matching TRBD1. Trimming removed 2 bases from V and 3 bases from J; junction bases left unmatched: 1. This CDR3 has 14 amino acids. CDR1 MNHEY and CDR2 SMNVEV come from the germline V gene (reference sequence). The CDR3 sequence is CASSLRDRGYEQYF. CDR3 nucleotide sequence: TGTGCCAGCAGTTTACGGGACAGGGGCTACGAGCAGTACTTC.

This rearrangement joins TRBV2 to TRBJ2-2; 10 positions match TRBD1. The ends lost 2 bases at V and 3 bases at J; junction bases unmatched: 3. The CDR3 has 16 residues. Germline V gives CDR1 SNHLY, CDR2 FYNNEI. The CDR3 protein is CASSEMTGGYTGELFF. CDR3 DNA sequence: TGTGCCAGCAGTGAAATGACAGGGGGCTACACCGGGGAGCTGTTTTTT.

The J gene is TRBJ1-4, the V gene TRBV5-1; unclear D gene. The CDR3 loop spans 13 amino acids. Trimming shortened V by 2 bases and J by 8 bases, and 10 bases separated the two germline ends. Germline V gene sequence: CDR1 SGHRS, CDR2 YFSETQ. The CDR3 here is CASSFGRKEKLFF. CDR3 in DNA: TGCGCCAGCAGCTTTGGACGGAAAGAAAAACTGTTTTTT.

DNA for the CDR3: TGTGCCAGTAGCGAGGGACCGATCTATGGCTACACCTTC. It translates to CASSEGPIYGYTF. This rearrangement joins TRBV19 to TRBJ1-2, with D perhaps matching TRBD1 (5 bases). Germline V gene lookup returns CDR1 LNHDA and CDR2 SQIVND (reference sequence). Trimming pared 6 bases from V and 4 bases from J, leaving 12 bases between. The CDR3 extends over 13 amino acids.

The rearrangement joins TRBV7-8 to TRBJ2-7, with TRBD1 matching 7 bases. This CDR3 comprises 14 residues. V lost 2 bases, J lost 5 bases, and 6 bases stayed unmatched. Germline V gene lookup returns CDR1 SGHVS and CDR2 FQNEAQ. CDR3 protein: CASSLMGQLNEQYF. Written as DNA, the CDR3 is TGTGCCAGCAGCTTAATGGGACAGTTGAACGAGCAGTACTTC.

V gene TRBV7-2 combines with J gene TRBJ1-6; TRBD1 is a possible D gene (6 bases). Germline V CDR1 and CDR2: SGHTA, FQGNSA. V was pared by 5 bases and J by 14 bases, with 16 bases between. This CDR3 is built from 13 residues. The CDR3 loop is CASSTDGGSSLHF. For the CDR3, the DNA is TGTGCCAGCAGCACCGACGGGGGCAGTTCCCTCCACTTT.

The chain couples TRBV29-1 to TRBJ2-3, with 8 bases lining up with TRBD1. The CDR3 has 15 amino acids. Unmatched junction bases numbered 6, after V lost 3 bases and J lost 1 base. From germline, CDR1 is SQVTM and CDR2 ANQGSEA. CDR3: CSVDRRGQGTDTQYF. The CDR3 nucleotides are TGCAGCGTTGATAGGAGGGGACAGGGCACAGATACGCAGTATTTT.